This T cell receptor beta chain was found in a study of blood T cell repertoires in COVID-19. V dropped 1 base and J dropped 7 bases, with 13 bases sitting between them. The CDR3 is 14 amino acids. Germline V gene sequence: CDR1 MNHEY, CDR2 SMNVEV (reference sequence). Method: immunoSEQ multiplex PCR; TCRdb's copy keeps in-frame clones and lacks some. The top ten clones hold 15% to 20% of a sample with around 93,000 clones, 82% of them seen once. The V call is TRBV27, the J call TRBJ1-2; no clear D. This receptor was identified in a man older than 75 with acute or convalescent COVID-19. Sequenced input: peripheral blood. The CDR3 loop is CASSLLSSPGGYTF. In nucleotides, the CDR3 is TGTGCCAGCAGTTTATTATCCTCCCCCGGTGGCTACACCTTC.